The next 24 T cell receptor beta chains were all read from a single sample in a study of blood T cell repertoires in COVID-19. Repertoires were generated with immunoSEQ multiplex PCR, while TCRdb's copy carries only in-frame clones and drops some. Of roughly 230,000 clones in the sample, roughly 89% are singletons; the top ten hold approximately 5%. Source material: peripheral blood. The source is a middle-aged woman who had recovered from COVID-19.

The chain carries TRBV6-2 or TRBV6-3 and TRBJ2-7; 10 bases match TRBD1. Per germline, CDR1 MNHEY and CDR2 SVGEGT. The CDR3 extends over 16 amino acids. The V gene end was trimmed by 2 bases and the J gene end by 9 bases; junction bases not matched to a gene: 13. CDR3 loop: CASSYLDGTGADGQYV. The DNA for the CDR3 is TGTGCCAGCAGTTACCTCGATGGGACAGGGGCTGACGGGCAGTACGTC.

The rearrangement joins TRBV24-1 to TRBJ2-1; the match to TRBD1 covers 8 bases. V lost 4 bases, J lost 7 bases, and 11 bases stayed unmatched. CDR1 and CDR2 (germline): KGHDR, SFDVKD. The length of the CDR3 is 16 residues. In nucleotides, the CDR3 is TGTGCCACCAGTGACTCCGGGACAGGACGCGCGAATGAGCAGTTCTTC. Its protein product is CATSDSGTGRANEQFF.

This sequence joins TRBV9 and TRBJ2-3, with a tentative D call TRBD2 (6 bases). The CDR3 consists of 20 residues. Trimming shortened V by 3 bases and J by 0 bases, and 26 bases separated the two germline ends. CDR1 and CDR2 (germline): SGDLS, YYNGEE. The CDR3 region has the DNA TGTGCCAGCAGCGGGGGTAGCGGCATAGCAGCCTGGACTAGCACAGATACGCAGTATTTT. Residues: CASSGGSGIAAWTSTDTQYF.

The genes are TRBV18 and TRBJ1-2; 11 bases are shared with TRBD1. The CDR3 runs 15 residues. The V and J ends lost 2 bases and 1 base, in that order; junction bases with no gene match: 0. Germline V gene sequence: CDR1 KGHSH, CDR2 LQKENI. The CDR3 sequence: CASSPGTGGNYGYTF. The DNA of the CDR3 is TGTGCCAGCTCACCAGGGACAGGGGGTAACTATGGCTACACCTTC.

This chain connects TRBV19 to TRBJ1-5, with 10 bases that match TRBD1. This CDR3 has 16 residues. Germline V gives CDR1 LNHDA, CDR2 SQIVND (reference sequence). The V segment lost 6 bases and the J segment 6 bases; nucleotides outside the gene matches: 11. The CDR3 is CASRSDRQGASQPQHF. In DNA, the CDR3 is TGTGCCAGTAGATCGGATCGACAGGGGGCTAGTCAGCCCCAGCATTTT.

In this sample, this clone turned up a few times. The CDR3 sequence: CASSFRTNPGLSSYEQYV. CDR3 coding DNA: TGTGCCAGCAGCTTCCGAACTAACCCCGGACTTAGCTCCTACGAGCAGTACGTC. This chain links TRBV7-8 with TRBJ2-7; TRBD2 might be the D (5 bases). The V end was cut by 3 bases, the J end by 0 bases, with 21 bases between. This CDR3 has 18 amino acids. Germline V gene data show CDR1 as SGHVS and CDR2 as FQNEAQ.

This clone appeared once. The chain employs TRBV2 and TRBJ1-1, with D unclear. Germline V gene data show CDR1 as SNHLY and CDR2 as FYNNEI. Trimming removed 4 bases from V and 5 bases from J, with 8 bases in between. The CDR3 runs 12 residues. In nucleotides, the CDR3 is TGTGCCAGCAGTGTGCCCGGGACTGAAGCTTTCTTT. It is translated as CASSVPGTEAFF. The variable domain in full, completed from reference TRBV2 and TRBJ1-1, reads EPEVTQTPSHQVTQMGQEVILRCVPISNHLYFYWYRQILGQKVEFLVSFYNNEISEKSEIFDDQFSVERPDGSNFTLKIRSTKLEDSAMYFCASSVPGTEAFFGQGTRLTVV.

The V gene is TRBV10-3, the J gene TRBJ1-2, with 7 positions matching TRBD1. The CDR3 sequence is 14 residues long. From germline, CDR1 is ENHRY and CDR2 SYGVKD. V was clipped by 0 bases and J by 7 bases; unmatched bases: 5. For the CDR3, the DNA is TGTGCCATCAGTGAGTCTACAGGGGAAGGTGGCTACACCTTC. This gives the protein CAISESTGEGGYTF.

This clone was picked up one time. CDR3 region: CASSDLAGDFTDTQYF. The CDR3 region has the DNA TGTGCCAGCAGCGATTTAGCGGGGGACTTCACAGATACGCAGTATTTT. V is TRBV5-4 and J is TRBJ2-3; 9 bases agree with TRBD2. The length of the CDR3 is 16 residues. Germline CDR1 is SGHNT and CDR2 is YYREEE (reference sequence). V gave up 4 bases and J gave up 2 bases; unmatched junction bases: 8.

The chain is built from TRBV23-1 and TRBJ2-7; maybe TRBD1 (5 bases). TRBV23-1 is identified as an open reading frame with a role that is uncertain. The CDR3 consists of 13 residues. V was clipped by 7 bases and J by 4 bases, with 14 bases between them. CDR3 protein: CASTRGPRYEQYV. The CDR3 DNA is TGCGCCAGCACAAGGGGCCCCAGGTACGAGCAGTACGTC.

The CDR3 sequence is CASKPGHTKETQYF. CDR3 DNA sequence: TGTGCCAGCAAGCCGGGACATACGAAAGAGACCCAGTACTTC. The chain has TRBV2 and TRBJ2-5, with D possibly matching TRBD1 (6 bases). There are 14 residues in the CDR3. V gave up 7 bases and J gave up 3 bases, with 15 bases separating them. CDR1 SNHLY and CDR2 FYNNEI come from the germline V gene. Based on the CDR3 plus reference TRBV2 and TRBJ2-5, the full variable domain is EPEVTQTPSHQVTQMGQEVILRCVPISNHLYFYWYRQILGQKVEFLVSFYNNEISEKSEIFDDQFSVERPDGSNFTLKIRSTKLEDSAMYFCASKPGHTKETQYFGPGTRLLVL.

This clone appeared once. V and J are TRBV7-9 and TRBJ2-2, with 8 bases that match TRBD2. Germline values: CDR1 SEHNR, CDR2 FQNEAQ (reference sequence). The CDR3 runs to 13 residues. V lost 5 bases and J lost 8; bases outside the gene matches: 4. The CDR3 region is CASSQAGVGELFF. For the CDR3, the DNA is TGTGCCAGCAGCCAAGCGGGGGTAGGGGAGCTGTTTTTT.

The V and J genes are TRBV5-6 and TRBJ1-6, with 12 bases matching TRBD1. CDR3 length: 17 residues. J lost 10 bases, V lost 2 bases, and 10 bases had no gene match. Germline CDR1 and CDR2: SGHDT and YYEEEE. As DNA, the CDR3 is TGTGCCAGCAGCTTAGATGAGACGGGACAGGGGGCATCACCCCTCCACTTT. Translated: CASSLDETGQGASPLHF.

The rearrangement joins TRBV6-4 to TRBJ1-4; no firm D call. CDR3 size: 15 residues. Germline CDR1 MRHNA, CDR2 SNTAGT. With 5 bases removed from V and 8 bases from J, the gap between germline ends came to 18 bases. CDR3: CASSPSGGKVEKLFF. CDR3 nucleotide sequence: TGTGCCAGCAGTCCTTCCGGAGGCAAAGTAGAAAAACTGTTTTTT.

In this sample, this clone turned up a few times. This chain joins TRBV19 and TRBJ2-7; 8 bases are a match to TRBD1. CDR1 and CDR2 (germline): LNHDA, SQIVND (reference sequence). CDR3 size: 14 residues. CDR3: CATLSPQGAGEQYF. The CDR3, as DNA: TGTGCGACCCTTTCTCCCCAGGGGGCGGGAGAGCAGTACTTC.

This clone was found once. The genes are TRBV7-9 and TRBJ1-1; no reliable D call. There are 15 residues in the CDR3. Between the trimmed V and J ends, which lost 11 bases and 0 bases, there was a span of 19 bases. Germline-derived CDR1 and CDR2 are SEHNR and FQNEAQ (reference sequence). The CDR3 bases are TGTGCCGCTTATAGGGTCCCGAGGGTGAACACTGAAGCTTTCTTT. It specifies CAAYRVPRVNTEAFF.

This clone came up once. The chain carries TRBV7-3 and TRBJ1-1, with 7 bases aligning to TRBD1. The CDR3 has 13 residues. Germline assignment: CDR1 SGHTA and CDR2 FQGTGA. The junction had 3 bases not matched to a gene; V was cut back by 5 bases and J by 3 bases. CDR3 residues: CASSQTGHTEAFF. CDR3 nucleotides: TGTGCCAGCAGCCAGACAGGGCACACTGAAGCTTTCTTT.

This chain joins TRBV7-2 and TRBJ2-5; D is unclear. V was cut by 5 bases and J by 2 bases, with 15 bases left in between. CDR3 length: 15 residues. CDR1 is SGHTA and CDR2 is FQGNSA in the germline V gene. CDR3 residues: CASSRSGGQQETQYF. In nucleotides, the CDR3 is TGTGCCAGCAGCCGTTCCGGTGGGCAACAAGAGACCCAGTACTTC. The full variable domain, completed using reference TRBV7-2 and TRBJ2-5, is GAGVSQSPSNKVTEKGKDVELRCDPISGHTALYWYRQSLGQGLEFLIYFQGNSAPDKSGLPSDRFSAERTGGSVSTLTIQRTQQEDSAVYLCASSRSGGQQETQYFGPGTRLLVL.

The chain couples TRBV7-6 to TRBJ2-2; D may be TRBD2 (5 bases). CDR1 and CDR2 from the germline V gene are SGHVS and FNYEAQ. Trimming pared 2 bases from V and 1 base from J, leaving 8 bases between. The CDR3 spans 15 residues. The CDR3 DNA is TGTGCCAGCAGCTTATTCCGGGGGAACACCGGGGAGCTGTTTTTT. Translated: CASSLFRGNTGELFF. The full variable domain, rest sourced from reference TRBV7-6 and TRBJ2-2, is GAGVSQSPRYKVTKRGQDVALRCDPISGHVSLYWYRQALGQGPEFLTYFNYEAQQDKSGLPNDRFSAERPEGSISTLTIQRTEQRDSAMYRCASSLFRGNTGELFFGEGSRLTVL.

This clone was picked up one time. In nucleotides, the CDR3 is TGTGCCAGCAGCCCAGCGGGGGGGGGCCCCAATGAGCAGTTCTTC. The encoded protein is CASSPAGGGPNEQFF. This chain links TRBV11-2 with TRBJ2-1; 10 bases fit TRBD2. CDR1 is SGHAT and CDR2 is FQNNGV in the germline V gene. This CDR3 contains 15 residues. Trimming took 5 bases from V and 6 from J; bases not matched to a gene: 7.

The rearrangement joins TRBV6-5 to TRBJ1-4, with a tentative D call TRBD1 (5 bases). Germline assignment: CDR1 MNHEY and CDR2 SVGAGI. Between the trimmed V and J ends, which lost 6 bases and 7 bases, there was a span of 9 bases. CDR3 length: 12 residues. Here the CDR3 reads CASRGPAEKLFF. In DNA form, the CDR3 reads TGTGCCAGCAGGGGGCCTGCTGAAAAACTGTTTTTT.

The V and J genes are TRBV28 and TRBJ1-5, with 9 positions matching TRBD1. J lost 6 bases, V lost 8 bases, and 8 bases had no gene match. Germline V gene data show CDR1 as MDHEN and CDR2 as SYDVKM. The CDR3 consists of 14 residues. The CDR3 DNA sequence: TGTGCCAGCTTGACCGGGACAGGGAGTCAGCCCCAGCATTTT. Translation: CASLTGTGSQPQHF. Combining the CDR3 with reference TRBV28 and TRBJ1-5 gives the whole variable domain DVKVTQSSRYLVKRTGEKVFLECVQDMDHENMFWYRQDPGLGLRLIYFSYDVKMKEKGDIPEGYSVSREKKERFSLILESASTNQTSMYLCASLTGTGSQPQHFGDGTRLSIL.

The chain employs TRBV18 and TRBJ2-5; TRBD1 matches 8 bases. This CDR3 is built from 15 residues. Germline V gives CDR1 KGHSH, CDR2 LQKENI. V was clipped by 3 bases and J by 4 bases; unmatched bases: 7. CDR3 residues: CASSPSRTGRETQYF. For the CDR3, the DNA is TGTGCCAGCTCACCGTCCCGGACAGGGAGAGAGACCCAGTACTTC.

The V gene is TRBV5-4, the J gene TRBJ1-4; possibly TRBD1 for D (5 bases). Looked up from germline, CDR1 is SGHNT and CDR2 is YYREEE (reference sequence). V lost 2 bases to trimming and J lost 10 bases, with 30 bases between them. This CDR3 region has 19 residues. Here the CDR3 reads CASSFSPGSPGTSGGKLFF. CDR3 bases: TGTGCCAGCAGCTTCTCCCCCGGGTCGCCCGGGACTTCAGGTGGAAAACTGTTTTTT.